The clone carrying this T cell receptor beta chain was recorded a few times. From germline, CDR1 is LGHNA and CDR2 YNFKEQ. The CDR3 consists of 16 residues. V was pared by 0 bases and J by 7 bases, with 6 bases of the junction left unmatched. Generated by immunoSEQ multiplex PCR, the TCRdb table keeps only in-frame clones and is missing some. The sample includes about 300,000 clones, around 85% of them seen just once. This sample stems from a study of blood T cell repertoires in COVID-19. This TCR was recovered from a woman aged 45 to 65 who had recovered from COVID-19. What was sequenced was PBMCs or T cells enriched from blood (not recorded which). V is TRBV4-2 and J is TRBJ2-3; 11 bases line up with TRBD2. For the CDR3, the DNA is TGTGCCAGCAGCCAAGAACTAGCGGGGGTGAGTTATACGCAGTATTTT. It is translated as CASSQELAGVSYTQYF.